This is a list of T cell receptor beta chains from one sample in a study of blood T cell repertoires in COVID-19. Clones were sequenced by immunoSEQ multiplex PCR, and TCRdb holds only the in-frame ones, with some missing. This sample carries more than 95,000 clones, over 75% of them seen once, and the ten largest clones take 27%. Material for sequencing was peripheral blood. Receptor source: a woman of 80 years or more with acute or convalescent COVID-19. Each CDR3 is given with its conserved first and last residue. A D gene is named only where the DNA matches it firmly. The size entry is marked missing in some rows and otherwise reads once, few, many or a size class.

J: TRBJ2-2
size: .
V: TRBV14
D: .
CDR3: CASSLRGGSVAKGTGELFF
DNA: TGTGCCAGCAGCCTCCGTGGGGGGAGCGTCGCCAAGGGCACCGGGGAGCTGTTTTTT

J: TRBJ1-4
size: .
V: TRBV6-5
D: TRBD1
CDR3: CASSRQGRNEKLFF
DNA: TGTGCCAGCAGTCGACAGGGCCGGAATGAAAAACTGTTTTTT

J: TRBJ1-2
size: .
V: TRBV20-1
D: .
CDR3: CSASEEAGGAGGYTF
DNA: TGCAGTGCTAGTGAAGAGGCGGGGGGCGCAGGTGGCTACACCTTC

J: TRBJ1-6
size: .
V: TRBV5-8
D: .
CDR3: CASSLGHGYNSPLHF
DNA: TGTGCCAGCAGCTTGGGGCATGGCTATAATTCACCCCTCCACTTT

J: TRBJ2-1
size: .
V: TRBV23-1
D: .
CDR3: CASSQDRSSYNEQFF
DNA: TGCGCCAGCAGCCAAGACAGGAGCTCCTACAATGAGCAGTTCTTC

J: TRBJ1-2
size: .
V: TRBV5-6
D: .
CDR3: CASSIYPGTPNYGYTF
DNA: TGTGCCAGCAGCATATATCCCGGGACACCAAACTATGGCTACACCTTC

J: TRBJ1-5
size: .
V: TRBV28
D: TRBD1
CDR3: CASGGTVNQPQHF
DNA: TGTGCCAGCGGGGGGACAGTCAATCAGCCCCAGCATTTT

J: TRBJ1-6
size: .
V: TRBV15
D: .
CDR3: CATSREGRGSSPLHF
DNA: TGTGCCACCAGCAGAGAAGGCAGGGGAAGTTCACCCCTCCACTTT

J: TRBJ1-1
size: few
V: TRBV10-3
D: .
CDR3: CAISGGAFPRRAFF
DNA: TGTGCCATCAGTGGTGGAGCCTTCCCCCGTCGGGCTTTCTTT

J: TRBJ2-2
size: .
V: TRBV4-1
D: .
CDR3: CASSQVTGTGELFF
DNA: TGCGCCAGCAGCCAGGTGACAGGTACCGGGGAGCTGTTTTTT

J: TRBJ1-4
size: .
V: TRBV19
D: TRBD1
CDR3: CASSAQQGAREKLFF
DNA: TGTGCCAGTAGTGCCCAACAGGGGGCAAGGGAAAAACTGTTTTTT

J: TRBJ1-1
size: .
V: TRBV7-9
D: .
CDR3: CASSRGQLTHRRHTEAFF
DNA: TGTGCCAGCAGCCGCGGACAGCTGACGCACCGGCGGCACACTGAAGCTTTCTTT

J: TRBJ1-1
size: once
V: TRBV7-2
D: .
CDR3: CASSLNLQPPKAFF
DNA: TGTGCCAGCAGCTTAAATTTACAGCCCCCTAAAGCTTTCTTT